This record concerns one TCR beta chain sequence. What it binds is not known. This entry is derived from a study of shared clonotypes between healthy human individuals. Study conclusions and caveats: The study sampled only blood, and tissue repertoires likely differ.

Measured with immunoSEQ multiplex PCR; TCRdb has only the in-frame clones, and not every one. Of more than 1,200,000 clones in the sample, 98% were seen once. This CDR3 has 14 amino acids. Germline CDR1 is SGHAT and CDR2 is FQNNGV. V lost 5 bases, J lost 5 bases, and 15 bases lay in between. The sample consisted of naive CD4+ T cells sorted from blood. Subset given: CD45RA+ positively selected. This TCR derives from a man younger than 40 in good health. The chain is built from TRBV11-2 and TRBJ2-5, with TRBD2 as a possible D gene (6 bases). The CDR3 nucleotides read TGTGCCAGCAGCCCTAGCGAAGTCGGGGAGACCCAGTACTTC. Protein sequence: CASSPSEVGETQYF. The whole variable domain, filled in from reference TRBV11-2 and TRBJ2-5, reads EAGVAQSPRYKIIEKRQSVAFWCNPISGHATLYWYQQILGQGPKLLIQFQNNGVVDDSQLPKDRFSAERLKGVDSTLKIQPAKLEDSAVYLCASSPSEVGETQYFGPGTRLLVL.